A single TCR beta chain is shown here with its context. Antigen: not known. Some clones are missing from TCRdb's copy, which holds only in-frame ones; the method was immunoSEQ multiplex PCR. The repertoire holds tens of thousands of clones, with just under 90% as singletons. CDR3 length: 17 residues. Germline V CDR1 and CDR2: SGHAT, FQNNGV. The V end lost 0 bases, the J end lost 5 bases, and 16 bases lay between the germline ends. This specimen comes from a study of T cell responses to AZD1222 COVID-19 vaccine. Study results and caveats: CD4 TCRs associated with vaccination spanned spike, dominating at 160-218 and 743-854. Repertoire sampling happened only post peak T cell response. Most donors were white British and more were female, and clonal diversity was possibly underestimated. Increases in Spike-specific TCR breadth and depth were seen after two AZD1222 doses.

The chain links TRBV11-2 to TRBJ2-2; D might be TRBD2 (7 bases). Sequenced material: peripheral blood, taken on day 0 of MenACWY control vaccination. The TCR originated in an adult in good health. CDR3 in DNA: TGTGCCAGCAGCTTAGAACTGGGGGGGCTTGGAACCGGGGAGCTGTTTTTT. It yields the protein CASSLELGGLGTGELFF.